Listed here are 26 T cell receptor beta chains from one sample, sequenced in a study of blood T cell repertoires in COVID-19 (dated by TCRdb to about 2020). Library generation was performed with the immunoSEQ multiplex PCR assay. TCRdb took over this immuneACCESS table, retaining in-frame rearrangements with V and J assigned. Such tables are incomplete; in checked studies, under half of the missing clones stem from an unresolved V gene, and the remainder is unexplained. The sample contains some 290,000 clones, 85% to 95% of them found a single time. Of the sample, almost 4% falls within the top ten clones. The sample taken for sequencing was PBMCs or T cells enriched from blood (not recorded which). Receptors originate from a woman in her twenties or thirties who had been exposed to COVID-19.

The chain uses TRBV19 and TRBJ1-2, with D possibly being TRBD1 (5 bases). V was pared by 1 base and J by 0 bases, with 9 bases between. Germline V gene lookup returns CDR1 LNHDA and CDR2 SQIVND (reference sequence). The CDR3 loop spans 15 amino acids. The CDR3 DNA is TGTGCCAGTAGTATAGGCGGGACTACTAACTATGGCTACACCTTC. It codes for CASSIGGTTNYGYTF.

V and J are TRBV19 and TRBJ1-2; weak D call: TRBD1 (6 bases). Trimming shortened V by 0 bases and J by 4 bases, and 9 bases separated the two germline ends. Germline lookup yields CDR1 LNHDA and CDR2 SQIVND (reference sequence). The CDR3 has 14 amino acids. CDR3: CASSIEVRGYGYTF. The CDR3 DNA follows: TGTGCCAGTAGTATAGAGGTCAGGGGCTATGGCTACACCTTC.

This chain connects TRBV19 to TRBJ1-2; no definite D call. Per the germline V gene, CDR1 is LNHDA and CDR2 is SQIVND (reference sequence). Trimming left V 7 bases short and J 5 bases short, with 11 bases between. This CDR3 has 12 amino acids. CDR3: CASNEALYGYTF. In DNA form, the CDR3 reads TGTGCCAGTAACGAGGCCCTTTATGGCTACACCTTC.

J is TRBJ2-7 and V is TRBV29-1; 7 bases are a match to TRBD1. The CDR3 consists of 13 residues. Looked up from germline, CDR1 is SQVTM and CDR2 is ANQGSEA. CDR3 region: CSTSPGRGYEQYF. CDR3 nucleotide sequence: TGCAGTACATCACCCGGCAGGGGGTACGAGCAGTACTTC.

V gene TRBV5-1 combines with J gene TRBJ2-1; 8 nucleotides line up with TRBD1. J gave up 9 bases and V 4 bases, and 12 bases lay outside the gene matches. From germline, CDR1 is SGHRS and CDR2 YFSETQ. This CDR3 has 15 amino acids. The CDR3 nucleotides read TGCGCCAGCAGCGGGACAGGCGGTGGGGGTACTGAGCAGTTCTTC. This encodes CASSGTGGGGTEQFF.

The chain joins TRBV15 to TRBJ2-5; tentative D call: TRBD2 (6 bases). CDR3 length: 17 amino acids. The V gene's germline CDR1 is LNHNV and CDR2 YYDKDF (reference sequence). V was trimmed by 0 bases and J by 5 bases, leaving 19 bases between them. The CDR3 DNA reads as TGTGCCACCAGCAGAGATGGTGGAGGGGCGGAAGGGGAGACCCAGTACTTC. As protein: CATSRDGGGAEGETQYF.

The chain combines TRBV20-1 with TRBJ2-3; 10 bases are a match to TRBD2. V shed 3 bases, J shed 6 bases, and the junction held 12 bases outside the gene matches. The CDR3 totals 16 residues. Per the germline V gene, CDR1 is DFQATT and CDR2 is SNEGSKA (reference sequence). The CDR3 is CSASWASGGPGDTQYF. The CDR3 bases are TGCAGTGCTAGTTGGGCTAGCGGGGGCCCTGGGGATACGCAGTATTTT.

This clone appeared a single time. This sequence joins TRBV19 and TRBJ1-3; 7 nucleotides match TRBD1. Germline values: CDR1 LNHDA, CDR2 SQIVND (reference sequence). J was trimmed by 3 bases and V by 3 bases; bases with no gene match: 5. The CDR3 covers 15 residues. CDR3 sequence: CASSIRDRSGNTIYF. For the CDR3, the DNA is TGTGCCAGTAGTATCCGGGACAGAAGTGGAAACACCATATATTTT.

The chain carries TRBV13 and TRBJ2-3; 12 bases align to TRBD2. Per germline, CDR1 PRHDT and CDR2 FYEKMQ (reference sequence). V lost 5 bases, J lost 6 bases, and 9 bases stayed unmatched. The CDR3 has 16 amino acids. The CDR3 spells CASSQGLAGSRDTQYF. The CDR3 DNA reads as TGTGCCAGCAGCCAAGGACTAGCGGGGTCTCGGGATACGCAGTATTTT.

The chain carries TRBV5-4 and TRBJ1-1; no clear D. The CDR3 is 13 amino acids. Trimming shortened V by 4 bases and J by 4 bases, and 11 bases separated the two germline ends. Germline V CDR1 and CDR2: SGHNT, YYREEE (reference sequence). CDR3 DNA sequence: TGTGCCAGCAGCCTAACTTATGGCACTGAAGCTTTCTTT. Its protein product is CASSLTYGTEAFF.

The chain employs TRBV3-1 (or the pseudogene TRBV3-2) and TRBJ2-3, with 9 bases matching TRBD2. CDR1 is LGHDT and CDR2 is YNNKEL in the germline V gene (reference sequence). This CDR3 is 17 amino acids long. Trimming took 1 base from V and 6 from J; bases not matched to a gene: 11. In nucleotides, the CDR3 is TGTGCCAGCAGCCAAGGTAGCGGGGGCGCCCTTCTGGATACGCAGTATTTT. This sequence encodes CASSQGSGGALLDTQYF.

In nucleotides, the CDR3 is TGTGCCAGCAGGGGCAGGGGGACGCATCAGCCCCAGCATTTT. This sequence encodes CASRGRGTHQPQHF. V gene TRBV6-5 combines with J gene TRBJ1-5, with 7 bases identical to TRBD1. Germline-derived CDR1 and CDR2 are MNHEY and SVGAGI. V gave up 6 bases and J gave up 5 bases; unmatched junction bases: 7. The CDR3 covers 14 residues.

The CDR3 DNA reads TGCACCAGCAGCCAAGACTCAAGGGACAGGGCCATGAACACTGAAGCTTTCTTT. Protein: CTSSQDSRDRAMNTEAFF. The chain joins TRBV1 to TRBJ1-1; the table's D call of TRBD1 was not tested on the DNA. TRBV1 is listed as a pseudogene. The CDR3 is 18 residues long.

This clone turned up a few times. The J gene is TRBJ1-1, the V gene TRBV11-2; D possibly corresponds to TRBD1 (6 bases). CDR3 length: 14 amino acids. V gave up 1 base and J gave up 6 bases, with 12 bases separating them. Germline CDR1 SGHAT, CDR2 FQNNGV. Here the CDR3 DNA reads TGTGCCAGCAGCTTAGTCAGGGGCGCCCCTGAAGCTTTCTTT. Its translation is CASSLVRGAPEAFF. Full variable domain (missing parts from reference TRBV11-2 and TRBJ1-1): EAGVAQSPRYKIIEKRQSVAFWCNPISGHATLYWYQQILGQGPKLLIQFQNNGVVDDSQLPKDRFSAERLKGVDSTLKIQPAKLEDSAVYLCASSLVRGAPEAFFGQGTRLTVV.

The chain is built from TRBV5-1 and TRBJ2-7, with D perhaps TRBD1 (6 bases). The CDR3 spans 15 residues. Germline loops: CDR1 SGHRS, CDR2 YFSETQ. Between the trimmed V and J ends, which lost 0 bases and 6 bases, there was a span of 16 bases. In DNA form, the CDR3 reads TGCGCCAGCAGCTTGGACCCAGGGGCCCTAGGCGAGCAGTACTTC. It encodes CASSLDPGALGEQYF.

V and J are TRBV3-1 (or the pseudogene TRBV3-2) and TRBJ2-7; 10 positions agree with TRBD1. Germline CDR1 is LGHDT and CDR2 is YNNKEL (reference sequence). V shed 4 bases and J 3 bases; nucleotides not matched to a gene: 6. This CDR3 is built from 15 residues. CDR3 DNA sequence: TGTGCCAGCAGCCCCTCCGGGACAGGGGACTACGAGCAGTACTTC. This gives the protein CASSPSGTGDYEQYF.

The chain joins TRBV6-5 to TRBJ1-2; D is possibly TRBD1 (6 bases). Germline-derived CDR1 and CDR2 are MNHEY and SVGAGI. Trimming removed 4 bases from V and 8 bases from J, with 17 bases in between. The CDR3 has 14 residues. CDR3 DNA: TGTGCCAGCAGTTCCTCCTACAGGGTTGGAGGCTACACCTTC. Its protein is CASSSSYRVGGYTF.

The chain recombines TRBV6-1 with TRBJ1-2, with a tentative D call TRBD1 (5 bases). The CDR3 runs to 17 residues. Per germline, CDR1 MNHNS and CDR2 SASEGT. The ends were cut back, 3 bases at V and 7 bases at J, with 24 bases in the middle. CDR3 amino acids: CASSDPAVSPGISGYTF. For the CDR3, the DNA is TGTGCCAGCAGTGATCCGGCTGTCAGCCCAGGGATCAGTGGCTACACCTTC.

V is TRBV5-8 and J is TRBJ1-1; the D gene is possibly TRBD1 (6 bases). The CDR3 runs to 13 residues. The V and J ends lost 5 bases and 8 bases respectively, with 16 bases between them. The germline V gene has CDR1 SGHTS and CDR2 YDEGEE. The DNA for the CDR3 is TGTGCCAGCAGTATACTACAGGGTTCCGAAGCTTTCTTT. As protein: CASSILQGSEAFF.

The chain joins TRBV4-1 to TRBJ2-5; weak D call: TRBD1 (5 bases). Trimming stripped 0 bases from V and 2 bases from J, with 10 bases between. The CDR3 contains 15 residues. CDR1 is MGHRA, CDR2 YSYEKL, per germline. This CDR3 is CASSQDLSGQETQYF. CDR3 DNA sequence: TGCGCCAGCAGCCAAGATCTGTCAGGGCAAGAGACCCAGTACTTC.

The CDR3 nucleotides are TGTGCCAGCAGCGTTTCGTTTGATCAGCCCCAGCATTTT. Its protein product is CASSVSFDQPQHF. V and J are TRBV9 and TRBJ1-5; D gene ambiguous. The CDR3 spans 13 residues. Looked up from germline, CDR1 is SGDLS and CDR2 is YYNGEE. The V end lost 2 bases, the J end lost 5 bases, and 8 bases lay between the germline ends.

The chain uses TRBV27 and TRBJ1-1; tentative D call: TRBD1 (6 bases). There are 13 residues in the CDR3. Between the trimmed V and J ends, which lost 2 bases and 4 bases, there was a span of 8 bases. Germline lookup yields CDR1 MNHEY and CDR2 SMNVEV (reference sequence). The CDR3 DNA is TGTGCCAGCAGTTTAGGGGGGGCCACTGAAGCTTTCTTT. Protein sequence: CASSLGGATEAFF.

J is TRBJ2-7 and V is TRBV4-3, with 8 bases aligning to TRBD1. Germline loops: CDR1 LGHNA, CDR2 YSLEER. The V gene end was trimmed by 0 bases and the J gene end by 5 bases; junction bases not matched to a gene: 6. The CDR3 runs 15 residues. For the CDR3, the DNA is TGCGCCAGCAGCCAAGATCCAGGACAGGGCCACGAGCAGTACTTC. Amino acid sequence: CASSQDPGQGHEQYF.

The rearrangement links TRBV2 to TRBJ2-7; 10 bases are shared with TRBD1. CDR3 size: 14 residues. The V and J ends lost 6 bases and 4 bases, in that order; junction bases with no gene match: 6. The germline CDR1 and CDR2 sequences are SNHLY and FYNNEI. CDR3 sequence (DNA): TGTGCCAGCAGCACCGGGACAGGGGTTTACGAGCAGTACTTC. The encoded protein is CASSTGTGVYEQYF.

The chain carries TRBV4-1 and TRBJ1-2, with D unresolved. Germline V gene lookup returns CDR1 MGHRA and CDR2 YSYEKL. This CDR3 region has 15 residues. Deletions cut 2 bases from V and 8 bases from J, with 18 bases between. The CDR3 sequence: CASSQPPRTRGGYTF. CDR3 in DNA: TGCGCCAGCAGCCAACCCCCCCGGACCCGGGGAGGCTACACCTTC.

CDR3 DNA sequence: TGTGCCAGCAGTGTTTCGAGATACAATGAGCAGTTCTTC. Amino acid sequence: CASSVSRYNEQFF. The chain carries TRBV2 and TRBJ2-1; D unresolved. The CDR3 sequence is 13 residues long. Germline CDR1 and CDR2: SNHLY and FYNNEI. Between the trimmed V and J ends, which lost 4 bases and 4 bases, there was a span of 8 bases.